The table lists the clone carrying this TCR beta chain with a count of one. What it binds is unknown. The source of the sample is a study of PD-1 blockade in classical Hodgkin lymphoma. The CDR3 runs to 15 residues. Germline V gene lookup returns CDR1 LNHDA and CDR2 SQIVND (reference sequence). Trimming shortened V by 7 bases and J by 2 bases, and 15 bases separated the two germline ends. Study findings and constraints: According to reports, newly diagnosed patients had lower baseline TCR diversity than healthy donors, and relapsed/refractory patients had lower baseline TCR diversity still. Why repertoires differed is undefined; disease activity or prior therapy possibly contributed.

Time point in this sample: newly diagnosed, previously untreated cHL patient sample. The authors purified CD4+ T cells from thawed PBMCs by magnetic negative selection. Comparison came from newly diagnosed, untreated classical Hodgkin lymphoma PBMCs. Sequencing was performed with immunoSEQ multiplex PCR; in TCRdb, only in-frame clones are kept and a portion is missing. The table has 24,000 or so clones, more than 80% seen once. The specimen was CD4+ T cells from blood. The TCR sequence derives from a human donor with classical Hodgkin lymphoma. The chain couples TRBV19 to TRBJ1-5, with D unresolved. In DNA, the CDR3 is TGTGCCAGTAAAATAACTTGGGTAGGCAATCAGCCCCAGCATTTT. Translated: CASKITWVGNQPQHF.